This T cell receptor (beta chain) was captured by sequencing in a study of T cell repertoires in cytomegalovirus infection. Across the whole study: Indicated by public TCR beta signatures were CMV infection and matching HLA type.

This clonotype was detected a few times. What it recognizes is unknown. MiXCR, applied by TCRdb to the reads, yields one record per CDR3 protein. The sample has about 500,000 distinct CDR3 sequences, about 33% seen once. Findings and caveats of the study: Identification of carriers of CMV plus the relevant HLA was achieved through cumulative public TCR beta family frequency.

The V gene lost 4 bases and the J gene lost 3 bases, with 18 bases spanning the gap. The CDR3 is 15 residues long. In germline, CDR1 is SQVTM, CDR2 ANQGSEA. The sample here was cultured PBMCs, taken from culture after CMV antigen stimulation. The V call is TRBV29-1, the J call TRBJ1-2, with a possible D match to TRBD1 (6 bases). The source is a human donor in good health (CMV status not recorded). Some clones in this sample may be carry-over from other donors' samples. CDR3 amino acids: CSVVFLFRTDYGYTF. CDR3 nucleotides: TGCAGCGTTGTTTTCCTTTTCAGGACAGACTATGGCTACACCTTC.